These T cell receptor beta chains were read from a single sample in a study of beta chain features in type 1 diabetes. The method was immunoSEQ multiplex PCR; TCRdb's version includes in-frame clones alone and lacks a portion of them. Of about 47,000 clones in the sample, around 40% were seen once. Sample: stem cell memory CD4+ T cells from blood. The receptors shown here come from a young man with type 1 diabetes. CDR3s include the opening cysteine and the closing phenylalanine or tryptophan. Fields, in order: CDR3 DNA, CDR3 protein, CDR3 length, D gene, clone size, V gene, J gene. The D gene is left open where the match is weak. Only some rows state a clone size, as once, few, many or a class for expanded clones.

CDR3nt: TGTGCCTGTCGGGAGAGGGGGCTAAGGGAGACCCAGTACTTC
CDR3aa: CACRERGLRETQYF
len: 14
d_gene: .
abundance: .
v_gene: TRBV30
j_gene: TRBJ2-5

CDR3nt: TGTGCCAGCAGCTTAGGGAGGCACGACAGGGGGGGAACAAGGACTGAAGCTTTCTTT
CDR3aa: CASSLGRHDRGGTRTEAFF
len: 19
d_gene: TRBD1
abundance: .
v_gene: TRBV7-8
j_gene: TRBJ1-1

CDR3nt: TGTGCCAGCAGCCAGGGGCTAGGTAATGAGCAGTTCTTC
CDR3aa: CASSQGLGNEQFF
len: 13
d_gene: .
abundance: few
v_gene: TRBV14
j_gene: TRBJ2-1

CDR3nt: TGCGCCAGCAGCTTACGGGAGACTGAGCAGTTCTTC
CDR3aa: CASSLRETEQFF
len: 12
d_gene: .
abundance: .
v_gene: TRBV5-1
j_gene: TRBJ2-1

CDR3nt: TGTGCCAGCACCGGGACAGGGGTTTCACCCCTCCACTTT
CDR3aa: CASTGTGVSPLHF
len: 13
d_gene: TRBD1
abundance: .
v_gene: TRBV25-1
j_gene: TRBJ1-6

CDR3nt: TGTGCCAGCAGCGCAACGGGGGGCGGGGCCTACGAGCAGTACTTC
CDR3aa: CASSATGGGAYEQYF
len: 15
d_gene: .
abundance: few
v_gene: TRBV21-1
j_gene: TRBJ2-7

CDR3nt: TGTGCCAGCACGCCTAGCGGGTACGTGGAAAAACTGTTTTTT
CDR3aa: CASTPSGYVEKLFF
len: 14
d_gene: .
abundance: .
v_gene: TRBV2
j_gene: TRBJ1-4

CDR3nt: TGCGCCAGCAAGTTTCGGACTAGCGGAGGGAGCACAGATACGCAGTATTTT
CDR3aa: CASKFRTSGGSTDTQYF
len: 17
d_gene: TRBD2
abundance: once
v_gene: TRBV5-1
j_gene: TRBJ2-3

CDR3nt: TGCGCCAGCAGCTTGGGGGCTCTAGCGGGAAGCGCAGATACGCAGTATTTT
CDR3aa: CASSLGALAGSADTQYF
len: 17
d_gene: TRBD2
abundance: .
v_gene: TRBV5-1
j_gene: TRBJ2-3

CDR3nt: TGTGCCAGCAATCCGGGGGGGGTGAGCTCCTACGAGCAGTACTTC
CDR3aa: CASNPGGVSSYEQYF
len: 15
d_gene: TRBD2
abundance: .
v_gene: TRBV28
j_gene: TRBJ2-7

CDR3nt: TGTGCCAGCAGAGCGGCCGGTTTAATGTATGGCTACACCTTC
CDR3aa: CASRAAGLMYGYTF
len: 14
d_gene: .
abundance: .
v_gene: TRBV27
j_gene: TRBJ1-2

CDR3nt: TGTGCCAGCAGTTCCCTGGACAGGGTGAATGAAAAACTGTTTTTT
CDR3aa: CASSSLDRVNEKLFF
len: 15
d_gene: TRBD1
abundance: .
v_gene: TRBV28
j_gene: TRBJ1-4

CDR3nt: TGTGCCTGGAACCCGGGACAGGGCAATCAGCCCCAGCATTTT
CDR3aa: CAWNPGQGNQPQHF
len: 14
d_gene: TRBD1
abundance: .
v_gene: TRBV30
j_gene: TRBJ1-5

CDR3nt: TGTGCCAGCAGCTCGACAGGGCTTTCCTACAATGAGCAGTTCTTC
CDR3aa: CASSSTGLSYNEQFF
len: 15
d_gene: TRBD1
abundance: few
v_gene: TRBV7-2
j_gene: TRBJ2-1

CDR3nt: TGTGCCAGCAGTCCCCAGGGTACGCAGTATTTT
CDR3aa: CASSPQGTQYF
len: 11
d_gene: .
abundance: few
v_gene: TRBV2
j_gene: TRBJ2-3

CDR3nt: TGTGCCAGCAGCGTAGTAAGTAGTGCAGATACGCAGTATTTT
CDR3aa: CASSVVSSADTQYF
len: 14
d_gene: .
abundance: .
v_gene: TRBV9
j_gene: TRBJ2-3

CDR3nt: TGTGCCAGCAGCTTCCCGACAGGATACGAGCAGTACTTC
CDR3aa: CASSFPTGYEQYF
len: 13
d_gene: .
abundance: .
v_gene: TRBV5-5
j_gene: TRBJ2-7

CDR3nt: TGTGCCAGCAGCTTCTTCTCAGGGGACCTGGGCTACACCTTC
CDR3aa: CASSFFSGDLGYTF
len: 14
d_gene: .
abundance: .
v_gene: TRBV7-9
j_gene: TRBJ1-2

CDR3nt: TGTGCCAGCAGCTTAGGGGTGGGCAGGCTGAACACTGAAGCTTTCTTT
CDR3aa: CASSLGVGRLNTEAFF
len: 16
d_gene: .
abundance: few
v_gene: TRBV7-9
j_gene: TRBJ1-1

CDR3nt: TGTGCCAGCAGTTATTCTAGCGGAGTAACCTACAATGAGCAGTTCTTC
CDR3aa: CASSYSSGVTYNEQFF
len: 16
d_gene: TRBD2
abundance: .
v_gene: TRBV6-6
j_gene: TRBJ2-1

CDR3nt: TGTGCCAGCTCCCTCGAAGGGGATGCAGCCTACGAGCAGTACTTC
CDR3aa: CASSLEGDAAYEQYF
len: 15
d_gene: .
abundance: .
v_gene: TRBV7-3
j_gene: TRBJ2-7

CDR3nt: TGCGCCAGCAGGAAGCTGGACAGGGTCACCGGGGAGCTGTTTTTT
CDR3aa: CASRKLDRVTGELFF
len: 15
d_gene: TRBD1
abundance: .
v_gene: TRBV10-2
j_gene: TRBJ2-2

CDR3nt: TGTGCCAGCAGCCAAGATCCTCAGGGGTATGGCTACACCTTC
CDR3aa: CASSQDPQGYGYTF
len: 14
d_gene: .
abundance: .
v_gene: TRBV4-2
j_gene: TRBJ1-2

CDR3nt: TGTGCCAGCAGTCGGTCCACAGGGTGGGGCGGCTACACCTTC
CDR3aa: CASSRSTGWGGYTF
len: 14
d_gene: .
abundance: .
v_gene: TRBV28
j_gene: TRBJ1-2

CDR3nt: TGTGCCAGCAGCGTCCGACAGGGACAGCCCCAGCATTTT
CDR3aa: CASSVRQGQPQHF
len: 13
d_gene: TRBD1
abundance: few
v_gene: TRBV9
j_gene: TRBJ1-5

CDR3nt: TGTGCCAGTAGTATACAGGGGGGAAATCAGCCCCAGCATTTT
CDR3aa: CASSIQGGNQPQHF
len: 14
d_gene: TRBD1
abundance: .
v_gene: TRBV19
j_gene: TRBJ1-5

CDR3nt: TGTGCCATCAGTGAGGGGACAGATCCTTCCTACGAGCAGTACTTC
CDR3aa: CAISEGTDPSYEQYF
len: 15
d_gene: TRBD1
abundance: .
v_gene: TRBV10-3
j_gene: TRBJ2-7

CDR3nt: TGTGCCAGCTCACCGGGACTATCCACCGGGGAGCTGTTTTTT
CDR3aa: CASSPGLSTGELFF
len: 14
d_gene: TRBD2
abundance: few
v_gene: TRBV18
j_gene: TRBJ2-2

CDR3nt: TGCGCCAGCAGCTTGGCCGGGACAGGGGGTTACGAGCAGTACTTC
CDR3aa: CASSLAGTGGYEQYF
len: 15
d_gene: TRBD1
abundance: .
v_gene: TRBV5-1
j_gene: TRBJ2-7

CDR3nt: TGTGCCAGCAGTCCCGGGACACCGTATGGCTACACCTTC
CDR3aa: CASSPGTPYGYTF
len: 13
d_gene: .
abundance: .
v_gene: TRBV25-1
j_gene: TRBJ1-2

CDR3nt: TGTGCCAGCAGTGCCCGATACGGGACAGGGCCGTCTGGGGCCAACGTCCTGACTTTC
CDR3aa: CASSARYGTGPSGANVLTF
len: 19
d_gene: TRBD1
abundance: .
v_gene: TRBV28
j_gene: TRBJ2-6

CDR3nt: TGTGCCAGCTCACCACAAATAAACCCGGGACAGAACAATGAGCAGTTCTTC
CDR3aa: CASSPQINPGQNNEQFF
len: 17
d_gene: TRBD1
abundance: few
v_gene: TRBV18
j_gene: TRBJ2-1

CDR3nt: TGTGCCAGCAGCTTAACCCGGGAAGGGTATGGATATCAGCCCCAGCATTTT
CDR3aa: CASSLTREGYGYQPQHF
len: 17
d_gene: .
abundance: few
v_gene: TRBV7-3
j_gene: TRBJ1-5

CDR3nt: TGTGCCAGCAGCTTAACCCAGCTCCCGGAGACTGAAGCTTTCTTT
CDR3aa: CASSLTQLPETEAFF
len: 15
d_gene: .
abundance: .
v_gene: TRBV7-9
j_gene: TRBJ1-1

CDR3nt: TGTGCCAGCAGCTTAACGGCAGGAGGAATGAGCACTGAAGCTTTCTTT
CDR3aa: CASSLTAGGMSTEAFF
len: 16
d_gene: .
abundance: few
v_gene: TRBV7-2
j_gene: TRBJ1-1

CDR3nt: TGTGCCAGCAGTGGCCATCTGGGGACTAGCGGTTACAATGAGCAGTTCTTC
CDR3aa: CASSGHLGTSGYNEQFF
len: 17
d_gene: TRBD2
abundance: .
v_gene: TRBV2
j_gene: TRBJ2-1

CDR3nt: TGTGCCAGCAGCTTGGGAATCGCTAGCGGCAGCGATGAGCAGTTCTTC
CDR3aa: CASSLGIASGSDEQFF
len: 16
d_gene: TRBD2
abundance: .
v_gene: TRBV7-3
j_gene: TRBJ2-1

CDR3nt: TGTGCCAGCAGTGATGGGACTAGCGGGAGGAGTGGCTACGAGCAGTACTTC
CDR3aa: CASSDGTSGRSGYEQYF
len: 17
d_gene: TRBD2
abundance: .
v_gene: TRBV2
j_gene: TRBJ2-7

CDR3nt: TGTGCCAGCAGCTTCAGGGGGCTTGACACTGAAGCTTTCTTT
CDR3aa: CASSFRGLDTEAFF
len: 14
d_gene: TRBD1
abundance: few
v_gene: TRBV7-9
j_gene: TRBJ1-1

CDR3nt: TGTGCCAGCAGTTACTCGGGGGCCCAAGAGACCCAGTACTTC
CDR3aa: CASSYSGAQETQYF
len: 14
d_gene: .
abundance: few
v_gene: TRBV6-6
j_gene: TRBJ2-5

CDR3nt: TGTGCCAGCTCACCAGAGATTAACTATGGCTACACCTTC
CDR3aa: CASSPEINYGYTF
len: 13
d_gene: .
abundance: .
v_gene: TRBV18
j_gene: TRBJ1-2

CDR3nt: TGTGCCAGCAGCTTGACAGGGTTGCCTAATGAAAAACTGTTTTTT
CDR3aa: CASSLTGLPNEKLFF
len: 15
d_gene: TRBD1
abundance: once
v_gene: TRBV7-3
j_gene: TRBJ1-4

CDR3nt: TGTGCCAGCAGCTTAGTCTTAGGGGTCAGCACAGATACGCAGTATTTT
CDR3aa: CASSLVLGVSTDTQYF
len: 16
d_gene: .
abundance: .
v_gene: TRBV11-2
j_gene: TRBJ2-3

CDR3nt: TGCAGCGTTCGTCAGGGTGATGAGACCCAGTACTTC
CDR3aa: CSVRQGDETQYF
len: 12
d_gene: .
abundance: .
v_gene: TRBV29-1
j_gene: TRBJ2-5

CDR3nt: TGTGCCTGGACCAATAGGAACACTGAAGCTTTCTTT
CDR3aa: CAWTNRNTEAFF
len: 12
d_gene: .
abundance: .
v_gene: TRBV30
j_gene: TRBJ1-1

CDR3nt: TGTGCCAGTAGTACCCAGCAGTCAGGGTGGAAAAACATTCAGTACTTC
CDR3aa: CASSTQQSGWKNIQYF
len: 16
d_gene: .
abundance: .
v_gene: TRBV19
j_gene: TRBJ2-4

CDR3nt: TGTGCCAGCAGCCAAGGCTCAGCGCGGTGGGAGCAGTTCTTC
CDR3aa: CASSQGSARWEQFF
len: 14
d_gene: .
abundance: few
v_gene: TRBV4-2
j_gene: TRBJ2-1

CDR3nt: TGTGCCAGCAGTGGAGGTGCCACAGATACGCAGTATTTT
CDR3aa: CASSGGATDTQYF
len: 13
d_gene: .
abundance: .
v_gene: TRBV2
j_gene: TRBJ2-3

CDR3nt: TGTGCCAGTAGTATGCTACGCGCCCACTCCTACAATGAGCAGTTCTTC
CDR3aa: CASSMLRAHSYNEQFF
len: 16
d_gene: .
abundance: few
v_gene: TRBV19
j_gene: TRBJ2-1

CDR3nt: TGTGCCAGCAGCGAAAGACGGGGGACTGAAGCTTTCTTT
CDR3aa: CASSERRGTEAFF
len: 13
d_gene: .
abundance: few
v_gene: TRBV13
j_gene: TRBJ1-1

CDR3nt: TGTGCCAGCAGGGGGGGAACCTACACAGATACGCAGTATTTT
CDR3aa: CASRGGTYTDTQYF
len: 14
d_gene: .
abundance: once
v_gene: TRBV5-4
j_gene: TRBJ2-3

CDR3nt: TGTGCCAGCAGCCAAGACATGTCGACCGGGACAGTTTACTACGAGCAGTACTTC
CDR3aa: CASSQDMSTGTVYYEQYF
len: 18
d_gene: TRBD1
abundance: .
v_gene: TRBV4-2
j_gene: TRBJ2-7

CDR3nt: TGCGCCAGCAGCCCGCGGGAGGACGGCGAGCAGTACTTC
CDR3aa: CASSPREDGEQYF
len: 13
d_gene: TRBD2
abundance: .
v_gene: TRBV5-1
j_gene: TRBJ2-7

CDR3nt: TGTGCCAGCAGCCCCGGGACAGGGGCGACGGAAAAACTGTTTTTT
CDR3aa: CASSPGTGATEKLFF
len: 15
d_gene: TRBD1
abundance: .
v_gene: TRBV7-3
j_gene: TRBJ1-4

CDR3nt: TGTGCCAGCAGCCCGAGACTAGCGGGAGGGAGTGCAGATACGCAGTATTTT
CDR3aa: CASSPRLAGGSADTQYF
len: 17
d_gene: TRBD2
abundance: .
v_gene: TRBV5-4
j_gene: TRBJ2-3